There are many counts of the clone carrying this T cell receptor (beta chain). Its antigen is unknown. Sequenced by immunoSEQ multiplex PCR; TCRdb stores in-frame clones only, minus some. Of about 100,000 clones listed, about 91% are singletons. The sample belongs to a study of siplizumab effects on memory and regulatory T cells. Overall study results and limits: Memory cells that were CD4+ and unstimulated gave rise to alloreactive sequences, which siplizumab significantly reduced. Major contributors to the alloresponse seemed to be naive T cells, which also appeared more diverse than memory cells. Confirmatory evidence of suppressive function in proliferating siplizumab-culture Tregs was not obtained.

The CDR3 contains 14 residues. The V segment lost 6 bases and the J segment 7 bases; nucleotides outside the gene matches: 10. Per germline, CDR1 MNHEY and CDR2 SVGAGI. The source is a human donor in good health. Sequenced sample: Tregs sorted from blood. The chain couples TRBV6-5 to TRBJ1-2, with TRBD1 matching 8 bases. The DNA of the CDR3 is TGTGCCAGCAGCCCCAGACCGGGACAGGCTGGCTACACCTTC. Its protein product is CASSPRPGQAGYTF.